This paragraph reports one T cell receptor (beta chain). As yet, its antigen is unknown. The data were obtained in a study of shared clonotypes between healthy human individuals. Study as a whole: CD4 naive and memory got three plates each, CD8 naive two, CD8 memory one. General observations from the study: In this cohort, only blood was sampled, and tissue repertoires likely differ.

Methods used by the authors: Filtering differed, since immunoSEQ gave only junction sequences and no quality scores. Here immunoSEQ multiplex PCR was the method, and the copy in TCRdb shows in-frame clones only, minus some. That table supplies the V and J calls and clone size; D and trimming were determined from the DNA. The sample carries around 1.9 million clones, just under 95% recorded once. Naive CD8 cells, CD45RO-negative and positively selected for CCR7, excluded terminally differentiated effector memory CD45RA+ cells. Germline V gives CDR1 ENHRY, CDR2 SYGVKD. J gave up 5 bases and V 2 bases, and 8 bases lay outside the gene matches. The CDR3 consists of 15 residues.

This receptor was identified in a man between 18 and 29 years old in good health. Some clones in this sample may be carry-over from other donors' samples. Sequencing used naive CD8+ T cells from PBMCs. The V call is TRBV10-3, the J call TRBJ2-5; 7 bases fit TRBD1. The CDR3 DNA sequence: TGTGCCATCAGTGAGCTACAGGGGTCGGGGGAGACCCAGTACTTC. As protein: CAISELQGSGETQYF.